This passage covers 28 T cell receptor beta chains from one sample sequenced in a study of shared clonotypes between healthy human individuals. Clones were sequenced by immunoSEQ multiplex PCR, and TCRdb holds only the in-frame ones, with some missing. The sample has 2 million to 3 million clones, approximately 93% seen once; the top ten hold around 0.4%. Source material: naive CD4+ T cells from PBMCs. This sample's subset: CD45RA+ positively selected. These receptors all stem from a man aged 18 to 30 in good health. Some clones in this sample may be carry-over from other donors' samples.

The chain recombines TRBV7-9 with TRBJ2-1; 16 bases align to TRBD2. The junction had 2 bases not matched to a gene; V was cut back by 3 bases and J by 6 bases. The CDR3 runs 16 residues. Germline V gene data show CDR1 as SEHNR and CDR2 as FQNEAQ (reference sequence). In nucleotides, the CDR3 is TGTGCCAGCAGCTTGGGGACTAGCGGGAGGGCCAATGAGCAGTTCTTC. Its translation is CASSLGTSGRANEQFF.

The J gene is TRBJ2-3, the V gene TRBV25-1, with 9 nucleotides matching TRBD1. After removal of 3 bases from V and 7 bases from J, the junction contained 11 bases not matched to a gene. CDR3 length equals 16 residues. Germline assignment: CDR1 MGHDK and CDR2 SYGVNS. In DNA form, the CDR3 reads TGTGCCAGCAGTGATTCCGGGACAGGGAAAAAACATACGCAGTATTTT. As protein: CASSDSGTGKKHTQYF.

The chain employs TRBV27 and TRBJ1-2; D might be TRBD1 (5 bases). This CDR3 is built from 15 residues. Trimming removed 8 bases at V and 3 bases at J, with 19 bases between. Germline V gives CDR1 MNHEY, CDR2 SMNVEV (reference sequence). The CDR3, as DNA: TGTGCCAGCGGACCGTTTCGGGGCTGGGACTATGGCTACACCTTC. This translates into CASGPFRGWDYGYTF.

The V gene is TRBV28, the J gene TRBJ2-1; a weak D match, TRBD2 (6 bases). Trimming took 7 bases from V and 6 from J, leaving 19 bases between them. This CDR3 comprises 15 residues. The germline gives CDR1 MDHEN, CDR2 SYDVKM. The CDR3 spells CASNLVFGSPNEQFF. DNA of the CDR3: TGTGCCAGCAACCTAGTATTCGGGAGCCCCAATGAGCAGTTCTTC.

The DNA for the CDR3 is TGTGCCAGCAGTTACTCAGGGGGGCGCATAGAGCAGTACTTC. Its protein product is CASSYSGGRIEQYF. The genes are TRBV6-5 and TRBJ2-7; D tentatively reads TRBD1 or TRBD2 (6 bases each). V lost 0 bases and J lost 7, with 13 bases in between. There are 14 residues in the CDR3. In germline, CDR1 is MNHEY, CDR2 SVGAGI.

The chain combines TRBV28 with TRBJ1-4; possibly TRBD1 for D (6 bases). CDR1 MDHEN and CDR2 SYDVKM come from the germline V gene. V lost 3 bases and J 7 bases, leaving 12 bases between the germline ends. The CDR3 runs 14 residues. CDR3 nucleotides: TGTGCCAGCAGTTTGGTGGGGGGCGGTGAAAAACTGTTTTTT. The encoded protein is CASSLVGGGEKLFF.

The chain couples TRBV29-1 to TRBJ1-3; TRBD1 might be the D (6 bases). V was clipped by 6 bases and J by 4 bases, with 10 bases between them. Per germline, CDR1 SQVTM and CDR2 ANQGSEA. This CDR3 has 12 amino acids. The CDR3 nucleotides read TGCAGCGTAAGGACAGAGGGAAACACCATATATTTT. Protein product: CSVRTEGNTIYF.

In nucleotides, the CDR3 is TGTGCCAGCAGCCAAGTCGGTCTAGGGACCCAGTACTTC. This sequence encodes CASSQVGLGTQYF. V and J are TRBV7-9 and TRBJ2-5; no definite D call. From germline, CDR1 is SEHNR and CDR2 FQNEAQ (reference sequence). The CDR3 has 13 residues. Trimming removed 5 bases at V and 7 bases at J, with 14 bases between.

The chain recombines TRBV7-2 with TRBJ2-7; 9 nucleotides agree with TRBD2. Germline CDR1 and CDR2: SGHTA and FQGNSA. This CDR3 spans 14 amino acids. The V gene end was trimmed by 3 bases and the J gene end by 5 bases; junction bases not matched to a gene: 5. The CDR3 spells CASSLVAGAHEQYF. The CDR3 DNA reads as TGTGCCAGCAGCTTGGTAGCGGGAGCACACGAGCAGTACTTC.

The rearrangement uses TRBV4-1 and TRBJ2-7; 8 bases map to TRBD1. CDR1 is MGHRA and CDR2 is YSYEKL in the germline V gene. Losses at the gene ends were 4 bases for V and 4 bases for J; bases not matched to a gene: 15. This CDR3 comprises 17 residues. The CDR3 here is CASSPTPTGGPPYEQYF. The CDR3 DNA reads as TGCGCCAGCAGCCCGACCCCTACAGGGGGACCACCTTACGAGCAGTACTTC.

The chain couples TRBV7-2 to TRBJ2-7, with 8 nucleotides matching TRBD2. Germline CDR1 is SGHTA and CDR2 is FQGNSA. The CDR3 contains 15 residues. Unmatched junction bases numbered 6, after V lost 3 bases and J lost 2 bases. The CDR3 is CASSLSAGGPYEQYF. Written as DNA, the CDR3 is TGTGCCAGCAGCTTGAGTGCGGGGGGCCCCTACGAGCAGTACTTC.

The V and J genes are TRBV27 and TRBJ1-5; no clear D gene. The CDR3 contains 14 residues. Trimming pared 3 bases from V and 4 bases from J, leaving 10 bases between. The germline CDR1 and CDR2 sequences are MNHEY and SMNVEV (reference sequence). The CDR3 DNA sequence: TGTGCCAGCAGTTTGAGGCAGAATAATCAGCCCCAGCATTTT. It is translated as CASSLRQNNQPQHF.

This chain connects TRBV30 to TRBJ2-1; TRBD2 is a possible D gene (5 bases). The CDR3 consists of 12 residues. The germline V and J ends were trimmed by 0 bases and 8 bases, with 8 bases remaining between them. Looked up from germline, CDR1 is GTSNPN and CDR2 is SVGIG (reference sequence). In DNA, the CDR3 is TGTGCCTGGAGTGTAAGAGCGGATGAGCAGTTCTTC. It specifies CAWSVRADEQFF.

V gene TRBV30 combines with J gene TRBJ2-7; 9 nucleotides line up with TRBD1. V lost 8 bases, J lost 5 bases, and 10 bases stayed unmatched. This CDR3 spans 13 amino acids. Germline V lookup: CDR1 GTSNPN, CDR2 SVGIG (reference sequence). The CDR3 DNA reads as TGTGCCAGCCAGGACAGGGGCTTCGACGAGCAGTACTTC. Its protein is CASQDRGFDEQYF.

The chain couples TRBV4-2 to TRBJ2-3; 12 nucleotides line up with TRBD2. The CDR3 length is 16 residues. V was pared by 1 base and J by 5 bases, with 4 bases of the junction left unmatched. Germline V lookup: CDR1 LGHNA, CDR2 YNFKEQ. The CDR3 sequence: CASSQASGRAGDTQYF. Written as DNA, the CDR3 is TGTGCCAGCAGCCAAGCTAGCGGGAGGGCCGGAGATACGCAGTATTTT.

This sequence joins TRBV5-1 and TRBJ2-2; 8 positions match TRBD1. Germline V lookup: CDR1 SGHRS, CDR2 YFSETQ. This CDR3 has 14 amino acids. V trimming: 4 bases; J trimming: 4 bases; junction bases outside the gene matches: 3. The CDR3: CASSDTGGTGELFF. CDR3 DNA: TGCGCCAGCAGCGATACAGGGGGCACCGGGGAGCTGTTTTTT.

This clone has just one count. The J gene is TRBJ1-4, the V gene TRBV28; 8 bases are shared with TRBD1. Per germline, CDR1 MDHEN and CDR2 SYDVKM. There are 14 residues in the CDR3. Trimming cost V 10 bases and J 6 bases; bases outside gene matches: 10. The CDR3 sequence: CATNGQGGYEKLFF. DNA for the CDR3: TGTGCCACCAACGGACAGGGAGGGTATGAAAAACTGTTTTTT.

The rearrangement uses TRBV11-2 and TRBJ1-3; D is unresolved. Germline V gene sequence: CDR1 SGHAT, CDR2 FQNNGV. There are 15 residues in the CDR3. V gave up 8 bases and J gave up 0 bases, with 14 bases separating them. CDR3 in amino acids: CASRAAGLSGNTIYF. Here the CDR3 DNA reads TGTGCCAGCCGGGCAGCCGGCCTCTCTGGAAACACCATATATTTT.

The CDR3 region has the DNA TGTGCCAGCAGCTCTGCTATGGCCACTGAAGCTTTCTTT. Translating it yields CASSSAMATEAFF. This chain links TRBV7-9 with TRBJ1-1; D ambiguous. Trimming stripped 4 bases from V and 4 bases from J, with 10 bases between. CDR3 size: 13 residues. CDR1 SEHNR and CDR2 FQNEAQ come from the germline V gene (reference sequence).

The V and J genes are TRBV19 and TRBJ2-5; D gene uncertain. V was shortened by 10 bases and J by 2 bases, with 17 bases between the two germline ends. CDR1 is LNHDA, CDR2 SQIVND, per germline (reference sequence). This CDR3 contains 14 residues. The CDR3 sequence is CATNSLGRQETQYF. CDR3 nucleotides: TGTGCCACCAACTCCTTGGGCAGGCAAGAGACCCAGTACTTC.

V is TRBV19 and J is TRBJ1-1; D gene uncertain. V shed 6 bases and J shed 0 bases, with 11 bases lying between them. The CDR3 is 14 amino acids. CDR1 is LNHDA, CDR2 SQIVND, per germline (reference sequence). In nucleotides, the CDR3 is TGTGCCAGTAGGTTCGGACGGATGAACACTGAAGCTTTCTTT. Residues: CASRFGRMNTEAFF.

This chain connects TRBV30 to TRBJ2-3, with 7 bases that match TRBD2. The V gene's germline CDR1 is GTSNPN and CDR2 SVGIG (reference sequence). This CDR3 is built from 15 residues. With V trimmed by 2 bases and J by 0 bases, 5 bases remained unmatched. In DNA form, the CDR3 reads TGTGCCTGGAGTCAAGCGGGGCGTAGCACAGATACGCAGTATTTT. As protein: CAWSQAGRSTDTQYF. The full variable domain, with the rest looked up from reference TRBV30 and TRBJ2-3, is SQTIHQWPATLVQPVGSPLSLECTVEGTSNPNLYWYRQAAGRGLQLLFYSVGIGQISSEVPQNLSASRPQDRQFILSSKKLLLSDSGFYLCAWSQAGRSTDTQYFGPGTRLTVL.

This chain uses TRBV9 with TRBJ2-1; 10 positions match TRBD1. The junction had 8 bases not matched to a gene; V was cut back by 4 bases and J by 7 bases. This CDR3 contains 15 residues. The germline V gene encodes CDR1 SGDLS and CDR2 YYNGEE. The CDR3, as DNA: TGTGCCAGCAGCTCGGGACAGGGGCGTATAAATGAGCAGTTCTTC. It translates to CASSSGQGRINEQFF.

The CDR3 sequence: CASSLVGWGRQETQYF. The CDR3, as DNA: TGTGCCAGCAGCTTAGTGGGTTGGGGGCGACAAGAGACCCAGTACTTC. This chain connects TRBV7-6 to TRBJ2-5; possible D gene TRBD1, 6 bases. This CDR3 has 16 amino acids. In germline, CDR1 is SGHVS, CDR2 FNYEAQ. The germline V and J ends were trimmed by 1 base and 2 bases, with 14 bases remaining between them.

The gene calls are TRBV6-5 and TRBJ1-2, with 8 bases lining up with TRBD1. This CDR3 is built from 13 residues. Germline lookup yields CDR1 MNHEY and CDR2 SVGAGI. V shed 6 bases, J shed 11 bases, and the junction held 11 bases outside the gene matches. The CDR3 DNA reads TGTGCCAGCAGCTCCGGACAGGGCTTGGGGTACACCTTC. This sequence encodes CASSSGQGLGYTF.

This chain links TRBV30 with TRBJ1-3; no firm D call. Trimming took 2 bases from V and 3 from J, leaving 11 bases between them. CDR3 length equals 14 residues. Germline CDR1 GTSNPN, CDR2 SVGIG (reference sequence). The CDR3 DNA reads TGTGCCTGGAGTCGCAGAGCTGGTGGAAACACCATATATTTT. Amino acid sequence: CAWSRRAGGNTIYF.

The rearrangement uses TRBV28 and TRBJ2-7, with D maybe TRBD2 (6 bases). CDR1 and CDR2 (germline): MDHEN, SYDVKM. With 6 bases removed from V and 4 bases from J, the gap between germline ends came to 22 bases. CDR3 length equals 16 residues. The CDR3 coding sequence is TGTGCCAGCAGCACAGGTACGGCAGCCCGGGGGTACGAGCAGTACTTC. Protein product: CASSTGTAARGYEQYF.

This chain uses TRBV11-2 with TRBJ2-7; D gene unclear. Germline V gene lookup returns CDR1 SGHAT and CDR2 FQNNGV. There are 12 residues in the CDR3. V lost 0 bases, J lost 10 bases, and 10 bases lay in between. The CDR3: CASSLDLSSQYF. DNA of the CDR3: TGTGCCAGCAGCTTAGATCTTAGTTCTCAGTACTTC.